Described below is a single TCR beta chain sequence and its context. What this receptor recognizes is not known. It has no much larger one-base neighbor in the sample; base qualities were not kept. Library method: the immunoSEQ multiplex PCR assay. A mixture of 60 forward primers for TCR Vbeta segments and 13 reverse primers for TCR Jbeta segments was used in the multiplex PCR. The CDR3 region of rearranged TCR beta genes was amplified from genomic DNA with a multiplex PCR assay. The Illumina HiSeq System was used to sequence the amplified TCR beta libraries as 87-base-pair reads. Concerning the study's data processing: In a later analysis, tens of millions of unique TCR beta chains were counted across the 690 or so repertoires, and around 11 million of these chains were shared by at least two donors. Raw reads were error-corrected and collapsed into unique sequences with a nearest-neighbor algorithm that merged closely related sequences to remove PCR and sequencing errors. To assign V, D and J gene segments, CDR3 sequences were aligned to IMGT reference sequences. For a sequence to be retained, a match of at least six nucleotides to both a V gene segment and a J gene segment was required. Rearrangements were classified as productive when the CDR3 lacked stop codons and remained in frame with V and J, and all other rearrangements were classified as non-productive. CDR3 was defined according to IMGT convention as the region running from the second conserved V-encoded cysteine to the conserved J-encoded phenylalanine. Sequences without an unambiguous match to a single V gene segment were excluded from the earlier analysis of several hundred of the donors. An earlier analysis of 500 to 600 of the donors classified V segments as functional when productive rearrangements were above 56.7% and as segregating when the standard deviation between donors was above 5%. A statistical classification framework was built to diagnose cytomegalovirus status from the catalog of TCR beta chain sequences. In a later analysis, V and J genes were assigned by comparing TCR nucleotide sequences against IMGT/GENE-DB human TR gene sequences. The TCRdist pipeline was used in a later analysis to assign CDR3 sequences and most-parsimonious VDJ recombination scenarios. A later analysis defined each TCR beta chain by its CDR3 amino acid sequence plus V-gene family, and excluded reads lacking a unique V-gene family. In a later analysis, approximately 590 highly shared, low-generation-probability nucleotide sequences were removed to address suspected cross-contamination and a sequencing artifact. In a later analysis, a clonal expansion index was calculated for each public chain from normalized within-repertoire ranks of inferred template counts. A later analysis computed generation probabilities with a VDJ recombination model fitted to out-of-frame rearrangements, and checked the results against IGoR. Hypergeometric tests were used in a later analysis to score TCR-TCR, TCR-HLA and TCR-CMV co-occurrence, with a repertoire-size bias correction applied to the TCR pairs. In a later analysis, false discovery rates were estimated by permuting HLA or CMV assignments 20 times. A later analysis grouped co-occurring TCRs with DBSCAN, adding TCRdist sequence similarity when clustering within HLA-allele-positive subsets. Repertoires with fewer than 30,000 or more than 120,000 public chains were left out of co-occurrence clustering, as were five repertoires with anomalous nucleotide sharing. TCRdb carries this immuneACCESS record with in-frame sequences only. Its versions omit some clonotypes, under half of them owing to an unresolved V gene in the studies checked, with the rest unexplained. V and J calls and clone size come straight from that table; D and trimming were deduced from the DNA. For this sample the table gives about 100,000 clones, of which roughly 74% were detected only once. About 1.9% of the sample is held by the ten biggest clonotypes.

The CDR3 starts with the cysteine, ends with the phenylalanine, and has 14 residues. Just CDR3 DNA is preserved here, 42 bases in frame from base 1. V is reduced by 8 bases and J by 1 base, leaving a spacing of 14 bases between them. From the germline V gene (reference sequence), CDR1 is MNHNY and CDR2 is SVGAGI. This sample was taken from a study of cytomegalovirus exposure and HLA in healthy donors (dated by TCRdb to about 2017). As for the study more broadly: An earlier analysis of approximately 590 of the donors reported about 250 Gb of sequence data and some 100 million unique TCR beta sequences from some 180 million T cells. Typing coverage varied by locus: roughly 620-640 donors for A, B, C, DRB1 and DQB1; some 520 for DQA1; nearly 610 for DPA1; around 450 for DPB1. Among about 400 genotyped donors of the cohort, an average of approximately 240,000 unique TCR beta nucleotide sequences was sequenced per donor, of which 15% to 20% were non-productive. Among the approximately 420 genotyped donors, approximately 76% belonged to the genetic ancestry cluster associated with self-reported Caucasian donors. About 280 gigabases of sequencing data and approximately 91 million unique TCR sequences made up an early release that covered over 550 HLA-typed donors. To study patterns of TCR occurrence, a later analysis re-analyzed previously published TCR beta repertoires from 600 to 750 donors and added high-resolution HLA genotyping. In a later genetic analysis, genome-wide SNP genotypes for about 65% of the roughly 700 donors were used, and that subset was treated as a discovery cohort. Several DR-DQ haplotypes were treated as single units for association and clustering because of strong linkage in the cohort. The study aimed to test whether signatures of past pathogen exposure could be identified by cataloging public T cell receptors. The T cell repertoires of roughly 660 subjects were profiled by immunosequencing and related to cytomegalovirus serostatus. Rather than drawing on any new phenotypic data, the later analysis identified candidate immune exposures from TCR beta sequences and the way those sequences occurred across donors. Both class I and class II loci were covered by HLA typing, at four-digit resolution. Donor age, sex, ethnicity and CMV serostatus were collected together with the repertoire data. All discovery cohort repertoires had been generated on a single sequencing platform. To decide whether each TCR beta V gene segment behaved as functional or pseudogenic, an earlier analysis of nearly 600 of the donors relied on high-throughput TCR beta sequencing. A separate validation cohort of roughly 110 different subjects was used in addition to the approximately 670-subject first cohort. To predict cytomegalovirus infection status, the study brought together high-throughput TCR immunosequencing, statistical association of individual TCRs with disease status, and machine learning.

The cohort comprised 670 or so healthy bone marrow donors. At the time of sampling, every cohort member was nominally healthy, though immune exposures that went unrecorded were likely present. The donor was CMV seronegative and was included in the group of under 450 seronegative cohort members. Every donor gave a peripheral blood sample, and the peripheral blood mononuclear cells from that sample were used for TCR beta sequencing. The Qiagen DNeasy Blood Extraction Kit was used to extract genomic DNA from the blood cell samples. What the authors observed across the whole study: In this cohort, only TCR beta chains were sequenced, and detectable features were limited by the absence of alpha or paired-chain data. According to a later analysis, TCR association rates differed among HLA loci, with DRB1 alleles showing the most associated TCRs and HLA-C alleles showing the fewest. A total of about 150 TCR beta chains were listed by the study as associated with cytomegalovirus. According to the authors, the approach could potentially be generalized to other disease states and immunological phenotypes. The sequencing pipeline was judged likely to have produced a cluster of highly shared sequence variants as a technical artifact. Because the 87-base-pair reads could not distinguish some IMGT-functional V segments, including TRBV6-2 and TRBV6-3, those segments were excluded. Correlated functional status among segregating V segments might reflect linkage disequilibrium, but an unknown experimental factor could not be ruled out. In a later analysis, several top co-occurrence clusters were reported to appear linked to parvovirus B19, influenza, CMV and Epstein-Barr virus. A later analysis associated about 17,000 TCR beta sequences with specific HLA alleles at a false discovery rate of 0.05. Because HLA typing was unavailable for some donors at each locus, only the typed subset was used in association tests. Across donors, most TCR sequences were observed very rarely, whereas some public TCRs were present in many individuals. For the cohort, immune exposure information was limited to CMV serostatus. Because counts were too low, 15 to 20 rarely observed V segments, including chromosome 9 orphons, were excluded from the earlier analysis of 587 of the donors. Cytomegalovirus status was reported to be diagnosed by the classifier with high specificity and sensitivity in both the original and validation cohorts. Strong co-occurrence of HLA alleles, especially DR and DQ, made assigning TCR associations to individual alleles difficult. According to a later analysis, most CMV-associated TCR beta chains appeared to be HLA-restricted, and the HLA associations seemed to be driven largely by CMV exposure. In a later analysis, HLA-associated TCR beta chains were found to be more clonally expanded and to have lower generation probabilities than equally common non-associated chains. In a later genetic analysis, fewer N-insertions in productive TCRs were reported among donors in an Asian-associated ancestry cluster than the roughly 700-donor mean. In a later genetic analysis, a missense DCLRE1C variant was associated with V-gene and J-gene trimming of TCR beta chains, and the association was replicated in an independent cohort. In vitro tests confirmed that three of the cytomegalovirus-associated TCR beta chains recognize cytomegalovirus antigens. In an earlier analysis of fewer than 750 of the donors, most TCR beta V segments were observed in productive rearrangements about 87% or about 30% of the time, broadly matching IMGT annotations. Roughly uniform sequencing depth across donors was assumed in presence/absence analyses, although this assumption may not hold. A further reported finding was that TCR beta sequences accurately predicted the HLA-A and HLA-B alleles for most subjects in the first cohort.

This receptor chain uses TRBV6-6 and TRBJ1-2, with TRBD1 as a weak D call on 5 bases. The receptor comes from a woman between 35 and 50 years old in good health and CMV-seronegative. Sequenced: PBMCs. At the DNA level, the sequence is TGTGCCAGCGGGGGGGAAGGGAGTAACTATGGCTACACCTTC. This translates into CASGGEGSNYGYTF.